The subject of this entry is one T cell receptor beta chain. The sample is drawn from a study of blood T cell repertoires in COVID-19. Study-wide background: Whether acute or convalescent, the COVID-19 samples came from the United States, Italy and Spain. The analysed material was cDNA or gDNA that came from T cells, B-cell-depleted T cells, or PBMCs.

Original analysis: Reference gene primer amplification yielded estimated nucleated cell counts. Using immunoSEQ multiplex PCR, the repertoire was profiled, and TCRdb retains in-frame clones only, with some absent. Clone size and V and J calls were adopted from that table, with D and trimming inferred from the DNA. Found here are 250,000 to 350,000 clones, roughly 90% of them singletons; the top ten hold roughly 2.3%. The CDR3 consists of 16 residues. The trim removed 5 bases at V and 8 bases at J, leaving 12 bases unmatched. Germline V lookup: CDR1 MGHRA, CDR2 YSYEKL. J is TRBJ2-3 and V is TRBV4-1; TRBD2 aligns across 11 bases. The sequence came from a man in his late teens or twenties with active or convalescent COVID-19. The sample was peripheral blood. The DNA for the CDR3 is TGCGCCAGCAGCGCAACTAGCGGGGGTGATCAGCGTACGCAGTATTTT. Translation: CASSATSGGDQRTQYF.